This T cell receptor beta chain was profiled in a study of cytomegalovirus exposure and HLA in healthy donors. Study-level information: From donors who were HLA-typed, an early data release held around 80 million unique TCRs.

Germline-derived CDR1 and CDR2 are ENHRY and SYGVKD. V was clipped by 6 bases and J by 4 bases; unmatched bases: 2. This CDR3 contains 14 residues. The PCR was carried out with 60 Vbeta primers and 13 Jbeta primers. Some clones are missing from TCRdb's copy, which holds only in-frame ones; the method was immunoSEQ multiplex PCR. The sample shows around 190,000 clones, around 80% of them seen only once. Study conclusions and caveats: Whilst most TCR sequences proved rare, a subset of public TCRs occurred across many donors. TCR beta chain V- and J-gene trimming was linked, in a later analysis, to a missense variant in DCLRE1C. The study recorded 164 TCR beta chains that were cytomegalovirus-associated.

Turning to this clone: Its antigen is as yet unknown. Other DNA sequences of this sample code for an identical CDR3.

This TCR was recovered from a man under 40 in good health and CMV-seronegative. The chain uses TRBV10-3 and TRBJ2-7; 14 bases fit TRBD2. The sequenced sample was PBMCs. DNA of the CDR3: TGTGCCATCAGCGGGACTAGCGGGAGTTACGAGCAGTACTTC. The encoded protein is CAISGTSGSYEQYF.